This T cell receptor beta chain is from a study of blood T cell repertoires in COVID-19. Overall study context: Acute-phase and convalescent COVID-19 samples originated in the United States, Italy and Spain. Sample material is recorded as cDNA or gDNA derived from T cells, B-cell-depleted T cells, or PBMCs.

In the source study's methods: Amplification of reference gene primers provided the estimated nucleated cell counts. Only in-frame clones appear in the TCRdb table, and some are missing; sequencing was by immunoSEQ multiplex PCR. That table gives V, J and clone size, and the DNA gave D and trimming. The sample carries about 6,400 clones, roughly 88% recorded once. The ends were cut back, 6 bases at V and 3 bases at J, with 11 bases in the middle. The CDR3 extends over 14 amino acids. Germline CDR1 reads MNHEY; CDR2 reads SVGAGI. Sequencing was carried out using peripheral blood. The TCR sequence derives from a human donor with active COVID-19. The donor label of this sample is uncertain. The chain links TRBV6-5 to TRBJ2-2; unclear D gene. The CDR3, as DNA: TGTGCCAGCAGAGACAACAGCTACACCGGGGAGCTGTTTTTT. Its translation is CASRDNSYTGELFF.